Shown below are 16 T cell receptor beta chains from a single sample sequenced in a study of blood T cell repertoires in COVID-19. Assay: immunoSEQ multiplex PCR; the TCRdb copy retains only in-frame clones and omits some. The repertoire consists of over 70,000 clones, with around 84% occurring once and the leading ten covering over 9.5%. The sample taken for sequencing was peripheral blood. The origin of the receptors is a man aged 60-69 years with COVID-19, enrolled during active disease.

The chain couples TRBV9 to TRBJ1-1; a possible D gene is TRBD1 (5 bases). The CDR3 contains 14 residues. Germline assignment: CDR1 SGDLS and CDR2 YYNGEE. The V end was cut by 1 base, the J end by 5 bases, with 12 bases between. The CDR3 DNA reads TGTGCCAGCAGCGTAAGCGCGGGGGGGACTGAAGCTTTCTTT. As protein: CASSVSAGGTEAFF.

The gene calls are TRBV7-6 and TRBJ1-3; D not certain. Germline-derived CDR1 and CDR2 are SGHVS and FNYEAQ. This CDR3 comprises 16 residues. The ends were cut back, 4 bases at V and 0 bases at J, with 13 bases in the middle. The CDR3 DNA sequence: TGTGCCAGCAGCTCCCTCCTTGGCAGCTCTGGAAACACCATATATTTT. Protein: CASSSLLGSSGNTIYF.

The chain carries TRBV29-1 and TRBJ1-4, with TRBD1 as a possible D gene (6 bases). Deletions cut 4 bases from V and 7 bases from J, with 13 bases between. In germline, CDR1 is SQVTM, CDR2 ANQGSEA. This CDR3 contains 13 residues. CDR3 nucleotide sequence: TGCAGCGTTGCTAGGCAGGGGTCTGAAAAACTGTTTTTT. Its protein is CSVARQGSEKLFF.

This chain connects TRBV30 to TRBJ2-7, with a weak D call TRBD1 (6 bases). Germline-derived CDR1 and CDR2 are GTSNPN and SVGIG (reference sequence). CDR3 length equals 12 residues. The CDR3 DNA reads TGTGCTTCGGAGACAGGTTCTAACGAGCAGTACTTC. Its protein is CASETGSNEQYF.

The CDR3 region has the DNA TGTGCCAGTAGTATTAGCGGAGCTAATGAAAAACTGTTTTTT. Amino acids: CASSISGANEKLFF. The chain couples TRBV19 to TRBJ1-4; D is ambiguous. The germline CDR1 and CDR2 sequences are LNHDA and SQIVND (reference sequence). The V end was cut by 3 bases, the J end by 3 bases, with 8 bases between. The CDR3 spans 14 residues.

This clone was recorded once. The chain is built from TRBV28 and TRBJ1-5; maybe TRBD1 (6 bases). The CDR3 totals 14 residues. V was cut by 6 bases and J by 4 bases, with 13 bases left in between. CDR1 and CDR2 (germline): MDHEN, SYDVKM. Written as DNA, the CDR3 is TGTGCCAGCAGGGATAGGACAGCAAATCAGCCCCAGCATTTT. Residues: CASRDRTANQPQHF.

The V call is TRBV28, the J call TRBJ2-5; tentatively, D is TRBD1 (5 bases). The CDR3 is made up of 11 amino acids. Trimming cost V 8 bases and J 5 bases, with 9 bases left between them. Germline loops: CDR1 MDHEN, CDR2 SYDVKM. For the CDR3, the DNA is TGTGCCAGCGGGGCGTTCGAGACCCAGTACTTC. This codes for CASGAFETQYF.

The V gene is TRBV6-5, the J gene TRBJ1-1; unclear D gene. Germline-derived CDR1 and CDR2 are MNHEY and SVGAGI. The CDR3 is 12 residues long. Trimming pared 6 bases from V and 4 bases from J, leaving 9 bases between. The CDR3 DNA reads as TGTGCCAGCAGACCGGGTTTCACTGAAGCTTTCTTT. This sequence encodes CASRPGFTEAFF.

CDR3 bases: TGTGCCAGCAGTGGGGGCGGGGGAACTAACTATGGCTACACCTTC. It encodes CASSGGGGTNYGYTF. The V call is TRBV28, the J call TRBJ1-2; tentatively, D is TRBD1 (6 bases). The CDR3 is 15 residues long. The V end lost 5 bases, the J end lost 0 bases, and 13 bases lay between the germline ends. CDR1 MDHEN and CDR2 SYDVKM come from the germline V gene.

The V and J genes are TRBV10-2 and TRBJ1-5; possibly TRBD1 for D (5 bases). The CDR3 spans 14 residues. V lost 3 bases to trimming and J lost 2 bases, with 8 bases between them. Germline V gene data show CDR1 as WSHSY and CDR2 as SAAADI. The CDR3 region has the DNA TGCGCCAGCAGTGACAGGGCTGGCAATCAGCCCCAGCATTTT. This encodes CASSDRAGNQPQHF.

The genes are TRBV6-4 and TRBJ2-5, with TRBD2 matching 9 bases. Unmatched junction bases numbered 3, after V lost 3 bases and J lost 4 bases. In germline, CDR1 is MRHNA, CDR2 SNTAGT. There are 14 residues in the CDR3. CDR3 in DNA: TGTGCCAGCAGTGAAGTAGCGGGGGCAGAGACCCAGTACTTC. This encodes CASSEVAGAETQYF.

The rearrangement joins TRBV12-3 or TRBV12-4 to TRBJ2-2, with unresolved D. V dropped 6 bases and J dropped 5 bases, with 10 bases sitting between them. This CDR3 is 13 amino acids long. The CDR3 DNA follows: TGTGCCAGCAGACCCCTCCGGACCGGGGAGCTGTTTTTT. Translated: CASRPLRTGELFF.

The chain couples TRBV28 to TRBJ1-5, with TRBD1 identical over 7 bases. The CDR3 contains 17 residues. The V gene end was trimmed by 5 bases and the J gene end by 0 bases; junction bases not matched to a gene: 10. Germline CDR1 reads MDHEN; CDR2 reads SYDVKM. CDR3 sequence reads: CASSGRDSQYSNQPQHF. CDR3 DNA sequence: TGTGCCAGCAGTGGTAGGGACAGTCAGTATAGCAATCAGCCCCAGCATTTT.

The V and J genes are TRBV18 and TRBJ2-7; D gene uncertain. The CDR3 totals 14 residues. The V end lost 1 base, the J end lost 5 bases, and 12 bases lay between the germline ends. Germline V gives CDR1 KGHSH, CDR2 LQKENI. DNA of the CDR3: TGTGCCAGCTCACCACAAGAAGAGCTGAACGAGCAGTACTTC. This encodes CASSPQEELNEQYF. Complete variable domain (other parts from reference TRBV18 and TRBJ2-7): NAGVMQNPRHLVRRRGQEARLRCSPMKGHSHVYWYRQLPEEGLKFMVYLQKENIIDESGMPKERFSAEFPKEGPSILRIQQVVRGDSAAYFCASSPQEELNEQYFGPGTRLTVT.

This chain links TRBV25-1 with TRBJ2-1, with D possibly matching TRBD2 (7 bases). V was shortened by 10 bases and J by 6 bases, with 16 bases between the two germline ends. CDR1 MGHDK and CDR2 SYGVNS come from the germline V gene. This CDR3 has 13 residues. The CDR3 region is CATGGGILNEQFF. The CDR3 region has the DNA TGTGCCACGGGCGGGGGCATCCTCAATGAGCAGTTCTTC.

The chain uses TRBV3-1 (or the pseudogene TRBV3-2) and TRBJ1-1, with D perhaps matching TRBD1 (6 bases). Trimming took off 3 bases at V and 7 bases at J, with 15 bases between the two ends. The CDR3 runs to 14 residues. Germline loops: CDR1 LGHDT, CDR2 YNNKEL (reference sequence). CDR3 coding DNA: TGTGCCAGCAGCCATCGGGGGGCTAGGGGTGAAGCTTTCTTT. As protein: CASSHRGARGEAFF.